The next 17 T cell receptor beta chains were all read from a single sample in a study of T cells in Graves' hyperthyroidism and ophthalmopathy. There were TCR beta CDR3 regions amplified from RNA transcripts. During a first-round RT-PCR of the TCR CDR3, the HTBI primer set was used. TCRdb redid the calling of the multiplex PCR reads with MiXCR, one entry per CDR3 protein. The table includes hundreds of thousands of distinct CDR3 sequences, less than 25% detected once. The sequencing sample was made of blood. Every receptor here comes from a man between 25 and 39 years old with Graves' ophthalmopathy.

The V call is TRBV29-1, the J call TRBJ2-6; a weak D match, TRBD1 (5 bases). Between the trimmed V and J ends, which lost 0 bases and 1 base, there was a span of 13 bases. Looked up from germline, CDR1 is SQVTM and CDR2 is ANQGSEA. CDR3 length: 17 residues. CDR3 in amino acids: CSVEDRQGRSGANVLTF. The DNA for the CDR3 is TGCAGCGTTGAAGATCGGCAGGGCCGTTCTGGGGCCAACGTCCTGACTTTC. The full variable domain, in which reference TRBV29-1 and TRBJ2-6 provide the parts outside the CDR3, is SAVISQKPSRDICQRGTSLTIQCQVDSQVTMMFWYRQQPGQSLTLIATANQGSEATYESGFVIDKFPISRPNLTFSTLTVSNMSPEDSSIYLCSVEDRQGRSGANVLTFGAGSRLTVL.

This chain links TRBV28 with TRBJ1-5; D not resolved. The germline V gene has CDR1 MDHEN and CDR2 SYDVKM. The V end was cut by 2 bases, the J end by 4 bases, with 15 bases between. The CDR3 is made up of 16 amino acids. The chain's CDR3 is CASSLNAVPINQPQHF. In nucleotides, the CDR3 is TGTGCCAGCAGTTTAAATGCGGTACCCATAAATCAGCCCCAGCATTTT. Full variable domain (outside the CDR3, taken from reference TRBV28 and TRBJ1-5): DVKVTQSSRYLVKRTGEKVFLECVQDMDHENMFWYRQDPGLGLRLIYFSYDVKMKEKGDIPEGYSVSREKKERFSLILESASTNQTSMYLCASSLNAVPINQPQHFGDGTRLSIL.

In this sample, this clonotype turned up a few times. This rearrangement joins TRBV27 to TRBJ1-2; TRBD1 is a possible D gene (6 bases). Germline-derived CDR1 and CDR2 are MNHEY and SMNVEV (reference sequence). The V end lost 1 base, the J end lost 7 bases, and 10 bases lay between the germline ends. This CDR3 comprises 13 residues. The CDR3 DNA sequence: TGTGCCAGCAGTTTATTAGTAGGGGGTGGCTACACCTTC. Residues: CASSLLVGGGYTF.

As regards this clonotype: A single base separates this from a much larger clone, so it may be a read error. The chain links TRBV27 to TRBJ1-2; 12 nucleotides agree with TRBD1. Per germline, CDR1 MNHEY and CDR2 SMNVEV (reference sequence). The CDR3 totals 16 residues. The J segment lost 5 bases and the V segment lost 5 bases, leaving 9 bases of the junction unmatched. In nucleotides, the CDR3 is TGTGCCAGCAGTGGCCGGGACAGGGGGCGAGAGTATGGCTACACCTTC. This gives the protein CASSGRDRGREYGYTF.

This chain links TRBV6-5 with TRBJ1-2; possibly TRBD1 for D (6 bases). From germline, CDR1 is MNHEY and CDR2 SVGAGI. Trimming pared 2 bases from V and 3 bases from J, leaving 13 bases between. CDR3 length equals 15 residues. CDR3 in amino acids: CASSYEGGLDYGYTF. The CDR3, as DNA: TGTGCCAGCAGTTACGAAGGGGGATTAGACTATGGCTACACCTTC.

This clonotype appeared many times. This chain joins TRBV5-1 and TRBJ2-4, with D possibly TRBD1 on 5 matching bases. CDR3 length: 14 amino acids. V lost 1 base, J lost 7 bases, and 12 bases lay in between. Germline assignment: CDR1 SGHRS and CDR2 YFSETQ. This chain's CDR3 is CASSLQGGENIQYF. In DNA, the CDR3 is TGCGCCAGCAGCTTGCAGGGCGGCGAGAACATTCAGTACTTC.

The chain is built from TRBV4-1 and TRBJ2-1; 8 bases match TRBD2. CDR1 is MGHRA and CDR2 is YSYEKL in the germline V gene. Trimming cost V 0 bases and J 2 bases; bases outside gene matches: 6. The CDR3 has 17 residues. The CDR3 DNA reads TGCGCCAGCAGCCAAGATCCGTCGGGAGGGCCCTACAATGAGCAGTTCTTC. This gives the protein CASSQDPSGGPYNEQFF.

This clonotype was seen many times. V and J are TRBV18 and TRBJ2-3; no definite D call. V gave up 6 bases and J gave up 2 bases, with 12 bases separating them. CDR1 is KGHSH and CDR2 is LQKENI in the germline V gene. The CDR3 length is 14 residues. Here the CDR3 reads CASSPEYATDTQYF. CDR3 nucleotide sequence: TGTGCCAGCTCCCCGGAATATGCCACAGATACGCAGTATTTT.

This clonotype has at least ten counts. V is TRBV5-1 and J is TRBJ1-4; 11 positions agree with TRBD1. V was clipped by 4 bases and J by 1 base; unmatched bases: 3. CDR3 length equals 16 residues. Per germline, CDR1 SGHRS and CDR2 YFSETQ. The CDR3 DNA reads as TGCGCCAGCAGCCCCGGGACAGGGGGAACTAATGAAAAACTGTTTTTT. This gives the protein CASSPGTGGTNEKLFF.

In its sample, this clonotype was seen many times. The rearrangement uses TRBV12-3 or TRBV12-4 and TRBJ1-5; D might be TRBD1 (6 bases). This CDR3 spans 15 amino acids. Trimming removed 3 bases from V and 4 bases from J, with 13 bases in between. CDR3: CASSFVSGTNQPQHF. The DNA of the CDR3 is TGTGCCAGCAGTTTCGTCTCAGGGACAAATCAGCCCCAGCATTTT.

For this clonotype: A much larger clonotype is one base distant, so this may be a read error. The V and J genes are TRBV7-8 and TRBJ2-1; no definite D call. Per germline, CDR1 SGHVS and CDR2 FQNEAQ. The CDR3 is 13 residues long. V lost 1 base, J lost 8 bases, and 9 bases lay in between. The DNA of the CDR3 is TGTGCCAGCAGCTTAGGGTCGGTGGATGAGCAGTTCTTC. It translates to CASSLGSVDEQFF.

This clonotype showed up just a few times. The DNA for the CDR3 is TGCGCCAGCAGCCAAAAGGAGAAGCAGTACTTC. As protein: CASSQKEKQYF. The genes are TRBV4-1 and TRBJ2-7; no clear D gene. CDR3 length: 11 amino acids. V was shortened by 2 bases and J by 8 bases, with 7 bases between the two germline ends. The germline gives CDR1 MGHRA, CDR2 YSYEKL.

This chain's CDR3 is CASSLTGLGDEKLFF. CDR3 DNA: TGTGCCAGCAGTTTGACAGGCCTTGGGGATGAAAAACTGTTTTTT. The chain has TRBV12-3 or TRBV12-4 and TRBJ1-4, with D possibly TRBD1 on 6 matching bases. The CDR3 runs to 15 residues. Trimming took off 3 bases at V and 6 bases at J, with 14 bases between the two ends.

There are many counts of this clonotype. V usage is TRBV11-2 and J usage is TRBJ2-3; TRBD2 aligns across 8 bases. Germline CDR1 is SGHAT and CDR2 is FQNNGV. J gave up 2 bases and V 5 bases, and 6 bases lay outside the gene matches. The CDR3 contains 15 residues. CDR3 region: CASSLLAGTTDTQYF. The CDR3 nucleotides read TGTGCCAGCAGCCTCCTAGCGGGCACCACAGATACGCAGTATTTT.

This clonotype has at least ten counts. The rearrangement links TRBV5-1 to TRBJ2-1; TRBD2 might be the D (6 bases). The germline V gene has CDR1 SGHRS and CDR2 YFSETQ. V was pared by 3 bases and J by 3 bases, with 16 bases between. The CDR3 covers 16 residues. The CDR3 DNA sequence: TGCGCCAGCAGCTCCCTGGCCTCGGGAGACTACAATGAGCAGTTCTTC. This translates into CASSSLASGDYNEQFF.

V gene TRBV27 combines with J gene TRBJ1-3, with D possibly matching TRBD1 (6 bases). This CDR3 is 14 amino acids long. Per germline, CDR1 MNHEY and CDR2 SMNVEV (reference sequence). Trimming shortened V by 4 bases and J by 6 bases, and 13 bases separated the two germline ends. CDR3 loop: CASSYPGHLNTIYF. The DNA for the CDR3 is TGTGCCAGCAGTTACCCGGGACATCTAAACACCATATATTTT.

Many counts were recorded for this clonotype. The chain employs TRBV5-1 and TRBJ1-2; no reliable D call. Germline CDR1 SGHRS, CDR2 YFSETQ. Trimming took 0 bases from V and 2 from J, leaving 8 bases between them. CDR3 size: 14 residues. CDR3 sequence: CASSLDGSNYGYTF. CDR3 in DNA: TGCGCCAGCAGCTTGGACGGCTCAAACTATGGCTACACCTTC.